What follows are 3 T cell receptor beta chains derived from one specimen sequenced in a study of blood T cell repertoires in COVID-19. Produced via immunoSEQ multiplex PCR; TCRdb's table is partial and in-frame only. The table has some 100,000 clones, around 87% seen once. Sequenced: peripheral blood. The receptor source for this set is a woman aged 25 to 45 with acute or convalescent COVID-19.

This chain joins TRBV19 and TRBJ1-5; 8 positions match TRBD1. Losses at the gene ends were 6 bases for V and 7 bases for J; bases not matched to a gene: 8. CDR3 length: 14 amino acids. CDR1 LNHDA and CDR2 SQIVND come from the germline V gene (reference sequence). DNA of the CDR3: TGTGCCAGTAGGGACAGGGCTGGAGGCCAGCCCCAGCATTTT. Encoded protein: CASRDRAGGQPQHF. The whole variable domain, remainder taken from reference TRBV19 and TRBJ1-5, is DGGITQSPKYLFRKEGQNVTLSCEQNLNHDAMYWYRQDPGQGLRLIYYSQIVNDFQKGDIAEGYSVSREKKESFPLTVTSAQKNPTAFYLCASRDRAGGQPQHFGDGTRLSIL.

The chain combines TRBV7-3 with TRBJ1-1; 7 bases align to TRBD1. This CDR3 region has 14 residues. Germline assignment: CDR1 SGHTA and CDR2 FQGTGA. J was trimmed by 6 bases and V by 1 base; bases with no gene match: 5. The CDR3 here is CASSLKPTGAEAFF. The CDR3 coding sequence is TGTGCCAGCAGCTTAAAACCAACAGGGGCTGAAGCTTTCTTT.

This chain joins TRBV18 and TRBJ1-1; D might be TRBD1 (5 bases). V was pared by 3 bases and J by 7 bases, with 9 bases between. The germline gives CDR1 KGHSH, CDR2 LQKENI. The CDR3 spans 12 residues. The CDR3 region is CASSPETVEAFF. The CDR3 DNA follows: TGTGCCAGCTCACCCGAGACAGTTGAAGCTTTCTTT.